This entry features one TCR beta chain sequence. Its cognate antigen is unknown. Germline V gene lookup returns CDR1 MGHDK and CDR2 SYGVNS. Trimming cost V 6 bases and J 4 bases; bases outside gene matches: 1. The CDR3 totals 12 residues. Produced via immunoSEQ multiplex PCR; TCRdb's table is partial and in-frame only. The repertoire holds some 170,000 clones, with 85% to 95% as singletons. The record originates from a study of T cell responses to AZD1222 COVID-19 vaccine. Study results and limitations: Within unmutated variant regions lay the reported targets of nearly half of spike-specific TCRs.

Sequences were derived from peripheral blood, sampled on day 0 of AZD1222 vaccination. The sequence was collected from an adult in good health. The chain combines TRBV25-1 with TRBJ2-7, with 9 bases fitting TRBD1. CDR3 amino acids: CASRGQGYEQYF. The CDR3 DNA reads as TGTGCCAGCAGGGGACAGGGTTACGAGCAGTACTTC.